Below, 23 T cell receptor beta chains from the same sample are listed, as sequenced in a study of T cell responses to AZD1222 COVID-19 vaccine. The table came from immunoSEQ multiplex PCR; TCRdb's copy has only in-frame clones and leaves some out. The data hold about 140,000 clones, with over 80% observed a single time. The sequencing used peripheral blood, collected 28 days after the second AZD1222 dose. The receptors come from an adult who received the AZD1222 COVID-19 vaccine.

The chain couples TRBV7-6 to TRBJ1-2; D perhaps matches TRBD1 (6 bases). V gave up 4 bases and J gave up 8 bases, with 14 bases separating them. The CDR3 consists of 13 residues. CDR1 and CDR2 from the germline V gene are SGHVS and FNYEAQ. The DNA of the CDR3 is TGTGCCAGCAGCTCGTTCAGGGGAGAAGGCTACACCTTC. Amino acids: CASSSFRGEGYTF.

The J gene is TRBJ1-2, the V gene TRBV11-2, with D unresolved. This CDR3 region has 12 residues. Trimming stripped 5 bases from V and 8 bases from J, with 12 bases between. CDR1 and CDR2 (germline): SGHAT, FQNNGV. The CDR3 region is CASSLVLGGYTF. CDR3 DNA sequence: TGTGCCAGCAGCCTCGTTTTAGGGGGCTACACCTTC.

The chain uses TRBV15 and TRBJ2-1, with 7 positions matching TRBD2. Germline CDR1 is LNHNV and CDR2 is YYDKDF (reference sequence). The V gene end was trimmed by 4 bases and the J gene end by 6 bases; junction bases not matched to a gene: 15. The CDR3 extends over 17 amino acids. CDR3 in amino acids: CATSTGEGLNGVNEQFF. DNA for the CDR3: TGTGCCACCAGCACCGGAGAGGGACTAAACGGAGTCAATGAGCAGTTCTTC.

This clone was picked up one time. CDR3: CASSHEGVNEKLFF. CDR3 nucleotide sequence: TGTGCCAGCAGCCACGAGGGTGTTAATGAAAAACTGTTTTTT. This chain links TRBV14 with TRBJ1-4; D is unresolved. Germline V lookup: CDR1 SGHDN, CDR2 FVKESK. CDR3 length equals 14 residues. V lost 3 bases to trimming and J lost 4 bases, with 9 bases between them.

The V call is TRBV6-6, the J call TRBJ1-2; unclear D gene. Germline CDR1 and CDR2: MNHNY and SVGAGI (reference sequence). The CDR3 consists of 13 residues. The ends were cut back, 2 bases at V and 8 bases at J, with 12 bases in the middle. CDR3 region: CASSYGERNGYTF. The CDR3 DNA reads TGTGCCAGCAGTTACGGGGAAAGGAACGGCTACACCTTC.

This chain connects TRBV5-1 to TRBJ2-5; the D gene is possibly TRBD2 (5 bases). Germline CDR1 reads SGHRS; CDR2 reads YFSETQ. V was cut by 0 bases and J by 1 base, with 13 bases left in between. The CDR3 covers 16 residues. This chain's CDR3 is CASSLARGGGQETQYF. CDR3 nucleotides: TGCGCCAGCAGCTTGGCAAGAGGAGGAGGCCAAGAGACCCAGTACTTC.

This chain joins TRBV27 and TRBJ2-7; D is possibly TRBD2 (6 bases). V lost 5 bases to trimming and J lost 2 bases, with 10 bases between them. Germline V gene sequence: CDR1 MNHEY, CDR2 SMNVEV (reference sequence). The CDR3 is 13 residues long. In DNA, the CDR3 is TGTGCCAGCAGTCCGGGACTGGCCTACGAGCAGTACTTC. Its protein is CASSPGLAYEQYF.

This clone was picked up a small number of times. The chain uses TRBV7-9 and TRBJ2-5; D remains ambiguous. The V gene's germline CDR1 is SEHNR and CDR2 FQNEAQ (reference sequence). The CDR3 spans 14 residues. Deletions cut 0 bases from V and 13 bases from J, with 18 bases between. The CDR3 region is CASSLAQRVLPGYF. The CDR3 bases are TGTGCCAGCAGCTTAGCGCAAAGGGTTCTACCTGGGTACTTC.

The chain has TRBV6-6 and TRBJ2-1; no clear D gene. Trimming pared 0 bases from V and 6 bases from J, leaving 6 bases between. Germline V CDR1 and CDR2: MNHNY, SVGAGI (reference sequence). The length of the CDR3 is 13 residues. DNA of the CDR3: TGTGCCAGCAGTTACTCGATCAGCAATGAGCAGTTCTTC. Encoded protein: CASSYSISNEQFF.

This rearrangement joins TRBV18 to TRBJ2-7; the D gene is possibly TRBD2 (6 bases). This CDR3 comprises 13 residues. Germline loops: CDR1 KGHSH, CDR2 LQKENI. V lost 0 bases and J 6 bases, leaving 9 bases between the germline ends. The chain's CDR3 is CASSPPWGGEQYF. The CDR3 DNA follows: TGTGCCAGCTCACCACCATGGGGAGGCGAGCAGTACTTC.

The chain combines TRBV19 with TRBJ1-1; D is unclear. CDR1 is LNHDA and CDR2 is SQIVND in the germline V gene (reference sequence). This CDR3 contains 12 residues. V lost 2 bases, J lost 5 bases, and 6 bases lay in between. The CDR3 nucleotides are TGTGCCAGTAGTATAAAGAGGACTGAAGCTTTCTTT. Translated: CASSIKRTEAFF.

The chain employs TRBV4-2 and TRBJ2-7; 10 nucleotides align to TRBD1. The germline CDR1 and CDR2 sequences are LGHNA and YNFKEQ. V lost 4 bases, J lost 1 base, and 7 bases stayed unmatched. The CDR3 loop spans 16 amino acids. The CDR3 bases are TGTGCCAGCAGCCCCACTGGACAGGGGGGTTCCTACGAGCAGTACTTC. Protein: CASSPTGQGGSYEQYF.

The chain employs TRBV28 and TRBJ1-5; TRBD1 aligns across 8 bases. Germline V gives CDR1 MDHEN, CDR2 SYDVKM. This CDR3 contains 15 residues. V lost 6 bases to trimming and J lost 2 bases; unmatched junction nucleotides: 6. CDR3 nucleotides: TGTGCCAGCAGCTCCCAGGGGGCGGGCAATCAGCCCCAGCATTTT. Its protein product is CASSSQGAGNQPQHF.

Written as DNA, the CDR3 is TGTGCCACCAGCAGAGATAAGTTGGCTAACTATGGCTACACCTTC. Its protein product is CATSRDKLANYGYTF. The V call is TRBV15, the J call TRBJ1-2; D unresolved. Trimming took off 0 bases at V and 0 bases at J, with 8 bases between the two ends. From germline, CDR1 is LNHNV and CDR2 YYDKDF (reference sequence). The CDR3 consists of 15 residues. Together with reference TRBV15 and TRBJ1-2, the CDR3 gives the full variable domain: DAMVIQNPRYQVTQFGKPVTLSCSQTLNHNVMYWYQQKSSQAPKLLFHYYDKDFNNEADTPDNFQSRRPNTSFCFLDIRSPGLGDTAMYLCATSRDKLANYGYTFGSGTRLTVV.

The chain joins TRBV7-9 to TRBJ2-3, with D unresolved. Germline V gene sequence: CDR1 SEHNR, CDR2 FQNEAQ (reference sequence). Trimming pared 5 bases from V and 0 bases from J, leaving 9 bases between. CDR3 length: 14 residues. CDR3: CASSRGISTDTQYF. The CDR3 coding sequence is TGTGCCAGCAGCCGTGGTATTAGCACAGATACGCAGTATTTT.

V usage is TRBV2 and J usage is TRBJ2-5; D gene ambiguous. CDR1 is SNHLY and CDR2 is FYNNEI in the germline V gene. The CDR3 is made up of 13 amino acids. Trimming took off 4 bases at V and 1 base at J, with 7 bases between the two ends. The chain's CDR3 is CASSGSFQETQYF. The CDR3 coding sequence is TGTGCCAGCAGTGGTAGCTTCCAAGAGACCCAGTACTTC.

The CDR3 DNA follows: TGCGCCAGCAGCCAAGACAGGGGTGGAAACACCATATATTTT. Protein: CASSQDRGGNTIYF. The gene calls are TRBV4-3 and TRBJ1-3; weak D call: TRBD1 (6 bases). V was shortened by 0 bases and J by 3 bases, with 6 bases between the two germline ends. Germline CDR1 is LGHNA and CDR2 is YSLEER. The CDR3 totals 14 residues.

V is TRBV9 and J is TRBJ1-6; 7 bases map to TRBD1. The trim removed 0 bases at V and 9 bases at J, leaving 3 bases unmatched. Germline V gene lookup returns CDR1 SGDLS and CDR2 YYNGEE. The CDR3 runs to 14 residues. The CDR3: CASSVGQGVSPLHF. DNA for the CDR3: TGTGCCAGCAGCGTAGGACAGGGAGTTTCACCCCTCCACTTT.

V and J are TRBV19 and TRBJ2-3, with 9 bases lining up with TRBD2. CDR3 length: 16 residues. Germline-derived CDR1 and CDR2 are LNHDA and SQIVND (reference sequence). V dropped 1 base and J dropped 5; count of bases not matched to a gene: 7. The CDR3 DNA follows: TGTGCCAGTAGTATAGGGGGGCTAGCGGGAAAAGATACGCAGTATTTT. As protein: CASSIGGLAGKDTQYF.

The J gene is TRBJ1-1, the V gene TRBV5-1, with D hard to call. The CDR3 sequence is 13 residues long. With 2 bases removed from V and 2 bases from J, the gap between germline ends came to 7 bases. CDR1 and CDR2 (germline): SGHRS, YFSETQ. The chain's CDR3 is CASSFRRNTEAFF. CDR3 nucleotide sequence: TGCGCCAGCAGCTTTCGGAGAAACACTGAAGCTTTCTTT.

This clone has more than one count but fewer than ten. The CDR3 sequence: CASSLTLERLGAFF. The CDR3 coding sequence is TGTGCCAGCAGCTTGACCCTCGAAAGATTAGGAGCTTTCTTT. The V gene is TRBV5-6, the J gene TRBJ1-1, with D unresolved. Trimming shortened V by 1 base and J by 10 bases, and 17 bases separated the two germline ends. The CDR3 has 14 amino acids. CDR1 and CDR2 from the germline V gene are SGHDT and YYEEEE. Together with reference TRBV5-6 and TRBJ1-1, the CDR3 gives the full variable domain: DAGVTQSPTHLIKTRGQQVTLRCSPKSGHDTVSWYQQALGQGPQFIFQYYEEEERQRGNFPDRFSGHQFPNYSSELNVNALLLGDSALYLCASSLTLERLGAFFGQGTRLTVV.

The V and J genes are TRBV21-1 and TRBJ2-7; the table gives TRBD2 as D, unverified against the DNA. TRBV21-1 is tagged as a pseudogene. The CDR3 consists of 15 residues. CDR3 coding DNA: TGTGCCAGCAGCAGATGTTCGGGACTAATCTACGAGCAGTACTTC. Translated: CASSRCSGLIYEQYF.

The chain has TRBV18 and TRBJ1-3; no definite D call. Germline CDR1 is KGHSH and CDR2 is LQKENI. V lost 1 base, J lost 0 bases, and 10 bases lay in between. The length of the CDR3 is 16 residues. The CDR3 region has the DNA TGTGCCAGCTCACCACGGGCGCAGTTCTCTGGAAACACCATATATTTT. This codes for CASSPRAQFSGNTIYF. Full variable domain (remainder filled in from reference TRBV18 and TRBJ1-3): NAGVMQNPRHLVRRRGQEARLRCSPMKGHSHVYWYRQLPEEGLKFMVYLQKENIIDESGMPKERFSAEFPKEGPSILRIQQVVRGDSAAYFCASSPRAQFSGNTIYFGEGSWLTVV.